This T cell receptor beta chain was observed in a study of blood T cell repertoires in COVID-19. The cohort comprised adults aged 18 to 89 years residing in 20 to 30 US areas. As processed by the authors: From reference gene primer amplification, estimates of nucleated cell counts were derived. Assay: immunoSEQ multiplex PCR; the TCRdb copy retains only in-frame clones and omits some. V, J and clone size are those of that table, while D and trimming were read from the DNA. The sample gives under 250,000 clones, roughly 87% of which show up once; approximately 2.8% is in the top ten. V gave up 3 bases and J gave up 5 bases; unmatched junction bases: 7. Germline-derived CDR1 and CDR2 are SGHRS and YFSETQ. This CDR3 contains 14 residues.

Sequencing was done on a sample of PBMCs or T cells enriched from blood (not recorded which). This clonotype was obtained from a woman in her thirties with acute COVID-19. The V gene is TRBV5-1, the J gene TRBJ1-1; 7 positions match TRBD1. This CDR3 reads CASSSRQGETEAFF. The CDR3 DNA sequence: TGCGCCAGCAGCTCTCGACAGGGTGAAACTGAAGCTTTCTTT.